Listed below are T cell receptor beta chains from one sample, sequenced in a study of T cells in Graves' hyperthyroidism and ophthalmopathy. Using its own MiXCR run on the multiplex PCR reads, TCRdb lists one record per CDR3 protein. The sample comprises hundreds of thousands of distinct CDR3 sequences, nearly 45% of which are singletons, and about 7.7% rests with the top ten. The sample taken for sequencing was peripheral blood or thyroid tissue (not recorded which). The receptors originated from an adult man with Graves' disease, either hyperthyroidism or ophthalmopathy (not recorded which). CDR3s include the opening cysteine and the closing phenylalanine or tryptophan. A D gene is named only where the DNA matches it firmly. The size of a clone is reported for some rows only, either as once, few or many, or as a class for expanded clones.

J gene	clone size	V gene	D gene	CDR3 protein	CDR3 DNA
TRBJ1-6	once	TRBV15	TRBD1	CATSSGDRGSPLHF	TGTGCCACCAGCAGCGGTGACAGGGGTTCACCCCTCCACTTT
TRBJ1-2	-	TRBV20-1	-	CSARKGLLGYGYTF	TGCAGTGCTAGAAAAGGGCTACTTGGGTATGGCTACACCTTC
TRBJ2-7	many	TRBV25-1	TRBD2	CASSPRGGNTYEQYF	TGTGCCAGCAGTCCACGGGGAGGGAATACCTACGAGCAGTACTTC
TRBJ1-1	few	TRBV12-3/TRBV12-4	TRBD1	CASSLSALGTANTEAFF	TGTGCCAGCAGTTTGTCTGCCCTCGGGACAGCGAACACTGAAGCTTTCTTT
TRBJ1-5	many	TRBV6-6	TRBD1	CASTPDRDLNQPQHF	TGTGCCAGCACTCCCGACAGGGACCTAAATCAGCCCCAGCATTTT
TRBJ1-4	few	TRBV20-1	-	CSARDPLGKLFF	TGCAGTGCTAGAGATCCTCTGGGAAAACTGTTTTTT
TRBJ2-5	-	TRBV7-8	-	CASSPFKNPRETQYF	TGTGCCAGCAGCCCATTCAAGAACCCCCGAGAGACCCAGTACTTC
TRBJ2-5	-	TRBV12-5	TRBD2	CASRGGGGLETQYF	TGTGCCAGCCGGGGCGGGGGGGGCCTTGAGACCCAGTACTTC
TRBJ2-7	-	TRBV24-1	TRBD1	CATSDTGDLEQYF	TGTGCCACCAGTGACACAGGGGATCTCGAGCAGTACTTC
TRBJ2-2	-	TRBV12-3/TRBV12-4	TRBD1	CASSLGTAHTGELFF	TGTGCCAGCAGTCTCGGGACAGCCCACACCGGGGAGCTGTTTTTT
TRBJ1-1	-	TRBV12-3/TRBV12-4	TRBD1	CASAVTGVGTEAFF	TGTGCCAGCGCAGTGACAGGGGTTGGGACTGAAGCTTTCTTT
TRBJ2-7	few	TRBV7-2	-	CASSSSYSYEQYF	TGTGCCAGCAGCTCCAGCTACTCCTACGAGCAGTACTTC
TRBJ2-5	-	TRBV10-3	-	CAISDSSGQETQYF	TGTGCCATCAGTGATTCGTCGGGGCAAGAGACCCAGTACTTC
TRBJ1-2	once	TRBV7-2	-	CASSSLGAGGYTF	TGTGCCAGCAGCTCCCTTGGGGCGGGGGGCTACACCTTC
TRBJ2-7	many	TRBV10-2	-	CATRGTGGVTYEQYF	TGCGCCACCAGGGGGACGGGAGGGGTGACCTACGAGCAGTACTTC
TRBJ2-2	many	TRBV7-9	-	CGPGLPFTGELFF	TGTGGGCCGGGACTCCCCTTCACCGGGGAGCTGTTTTTT
TRBJ2-5	-	TRBV6-6	-	CASRYIGEETQYF	TGTGCCAGCAGGTACATTGGGGAAGAGACCCAGTACTTC
TRBJ1-2	few	TRBV7-2	-	CASSLEGGFGDYGYTF	TGTGCCAGCAGCTTAGAGGGGGGGTTCGGGGACTATGGCTACACCTTC
TRBJ1-5	many	TRBV13	TRBD1	CASSLRTGGEPQHF	TGTGCCAGCAGCTTACGGACAGGAGGTGAGCCCCAGCATTTT
TRBJ1-3	once	TRBV7-6	-	CASSNGREDTIYF	TGTGCCAGCAGTAATGGGCGTGAGGACACCATATATTTT
TRBJ1-1	-	TRBV24-1	TRBD1	CATAQGAIAEAFF	TGTGCCACGGCCCAGGGGGCGATCGCTGAAGCTTTCTTT
TRBJ2-5	-	TRBV7-3	-	CASSPMPWGREIPETQYF	TGTGCCAGCAGCCCAATGCCCTGGGGGCGGGAGATCCCAGAGACCCAGTACTTC
TRBJ2-7	-	TRBV7-9	-	CASSPGEQHYEQYF	TGTGCCAGCAGTCCAGGGGAGCAGCACTACGAGCAGTACTTC
TRBJ1-2	many	TRBV29-1	-	CSVEARLNYGYTF	TGCAGCGTTGAGGCCCGGTTAAACTATGGCTACACCTTC
TRBJ1-5	-	TRBV5-1	-	CASQGQGRIDEQYFGPGTGSQHF	-
TRBJ2-2	-	TRBV7-2	-	CASSLSSWRLGTGELFF	TGTGCCAGCAGCTTATCTTCGTGGCGGCTGGGCACCGGGGAGCTGTTTTTT
TRBJ2-5	few	TRBV19	TRBD2	CASSPRLAGQETQYF	TGTGCCAGTAGTCCCCGACTAGCCGGCCAAGAGACCCAGTACTTC
TRBJ1-5	-	TRBV6-5	-	CASSLGDTNQPQHF	TGTGCCAGCAGTTTGGGGGACACCAATCAGCCCCAGCATTTT
TRBJ1-1	few	TRBV11-1	TRBD1	CASSLVHGTGGDTEAFF	TGTGCCAGCAGCTTAGTCCACGGGACAGGGGGGGACACTGAAGCTTTCTTT
TRBJ1-2	many	TRBV10-3	-	CAITTGNYGGYTF	TGTGCCATCACTACAGGGAATTATGGCGGCTACACCTTC
TRBJ1-6	-	TRBV10-3	TRBD1	CAISEQGEWNSPLHF	TGTGCCATCAGTGAACAGGGGGAATGGAATTCACCCCTCCACTTT
TRBJ2-2	-	TRBV6-1	TRBD1	CASSGQGAGELFF	TGTGCCAGCAGTGGACAGGGGGCCGGGGAGCTGTTTTTT
TRBJ2-7	-	TRBV2	TRBD1	CASSQTGVYEQYF	TGTGCCAGCAGTCAAACAGGGGTCTACGAGCAGTACTTC
TRBJ1-1	few	TRBV5-1	-	CASTPGTSNTEAFF	TGCGCCAGCACTCCCGGGACTTCAAACACTGAAGCTTTCTTT
TRBJ1-1	few	TRBV20-1	-	CSARDSVGADTEAFF	TGCAGTGCTAGAGATAGCGTGGGGGCGGACACTGAAGCTTTCTTT
TRBJ2-5	-	TRBV20-1	TRBD2	CSAARTSGGVETQYF	TGCAGTGCCGCCCGGACTAGCGGGGGGGTGGAGACCCAGTACTTC
TRBJ1-2	many	TRBV10-2	-	CASSEGQGANYGYTF	TGCGCCAGCAGTGAGGGGCAGGGCGCTAACTATGGCTACACCTTC
TRBJ1-2	-	TRBV20-1	-	CSAKAGEGLF	TGCAGTGCAAAAGCGGGGGAGGGCCTCTTC
TRBJ1-2	-	TRBV19	TRBD1	CASRLRDRDPYGYTF	TGTGCCAGCCGCCTCCGGGACAGGGACCCCTATGGCTACACCTTC
TRBJ1-4	-	TRBV2	-	CASTSRDTVLEKLFF	TGTGCCAGCACCTCCAGGGACACGGTCTTAGAAAAACTGTTTTTT
TRBJ1-2	-	TRBV7-9	TRBD1	CASSSGDRGGYTF	TGTGCCAGCAGCAGTGGGGACAGGGGTGGCTACACCTTC
TRBJ1-6	-	TRBV7-8	-	CASSPTASYNSPLHF	TGTGCCAGCAGTCCGACAGCCTCCTATAATTCACCCCTCCACTTT
TRBJ1-2	many	TRBV7-9	-	CASSLDLAYGYTF	TGTGCCAGCAGCTTAGATCTGGCCTATGGCTACACCTTC
TRBJ2-5	-	TRBV5-1	TRBD2	CASSLAGSSGEQETQYF	TGCGCCAGCAGCTTGGCGGGGTCTAGCGGGGAACAAGAGACCCAGTACTTC
TRBJ1-1	-	TRBV29-1	-	CSVGERLRNTEAFF	TGCAGCGTTGGGGAAAGACTACGGAACACTGAAGCTTTCTTT
TRBJ2-7	-	TRBV7-9	TRBD2	CASRTGLADYEQYF	TGTGCCAGCAGAACTGGACTAGCGGACTACGAGCAGTACTTC
TRBJ2-1	once	TRBV7-2	-	CASSHTNEQFF	TGTGCCAGCAGCCACACCAATGAGCAGTTCTTC